The T cell receptor beta chain under discussion was sequenced for a study of tumor and adjacent non-tumor tissue in lung cancer. Three rounds of nested PCR, following a modified ARM-PCR protocol, produced the TCRbeta library. TCRdb re-called the multiplex PCR reads through MiXCR, storing one row per CDR3 protein. Of 98,000 or so distinct CDR3 sequences detected, 80% appear once; the ten largest clones hold about 29%. The template was RNA from unsorted bulk tissue. More than 3 cm separated this lung sample from the edge of the tumor. CDR1 SGHRS and CDR2 YFSETQ come from the germline V gene. V lost 0 bases and J 6 bases, leaving 15 bases between the germline ends. CDR3 size: 15 residues. Findings and limits, study-wide: Patients with more diverse tumor TCRs had worse survival.

Of note for this clonotype: Its antigen is unidentified.

The rearrangement uses TRBV5-1 and TRBJ1-2; D unresolved. This TCR derives from a man between 60 and 75 years old with small cell lung cancer. The source material was distant non-tumor lung tissue. The chain's CDR3 is CASSLEFGYGNGYTF. Written as DNA, the CDR3 is TGCGCCAGCAGCTTGGAGTTCGGTTACGGGAATGGCTACACCTTC.